These 2 T cell receptor beta chains were sequenced from one sample in a study of vaccination and CD4 T cells after COVID-19. The treatment here: roughly 11-day PBMC culture with coronavirus spike peptide pools or control peptides (ViraFEST assay). What these receptors recognize is not known. Sequencing of cultured CD4+ T cell DNA used the Oncomine TCR Beta short-read assay. MiXCR, applied by TCRdb to the PCR reads, yields one record per CDR3 protein. The table shows under 4,500 distinct CDR3 sequences, with less than 25% occurring only once. The sample comprised CD4+ T cells from blood, cultured in vitro. The receptors derive from a human donor who had recovered from COVID-19.

The chain carries TRBV5-1 and TRBJ1-2; the D is unclear. V shed 5 bases and J shed 0 bases, with 11 bases lying between them. CDR3 length equals 14 residues. The germline V gene encodes CDR1 SGHRS and CDR2 YFSETQ. CDR3 coding DNA: TGCGCCAGCAGTCCCAGCGTAGCTAACTATGGCTACACCTTC. This gives the protein CASSPSVANYGYTF.

The J gene is TRBJ1-2, the V gene TRBV30, with TRBD1 as a possible D gene (5 bases). The V gene lost 2 bases and the J gene lost 4 bases, with 8 bases spanning the gap. CDR1 GTSNPN and CDR2 SVGIG come from the germline V gene (reference sequence). The CDR3 spans 12 residues. The CDR3 loop reads CAWSQTVYGYTF. CDR3 coding DNA: TGTGCCTGGAGTCAGACAGTCTATGGCTACACCTTC.